Reported below is one T cell receptor (beta chain). The data are from a study of T cell responses to AZD1222 COVID-19 vaccine. Assay used: immunoSEQ multiplex PCR; TCRdb lists only in-frame clones, some missing. The data show roughly 160,000 clones, 90% to 95% seen once. The germline V gene has CDR1 LNHNV and CDR2 YYDKDF (reference sequence). V lost 1 base and J lost 4; bases outside the gene matches: 8. CDR3 length: 17 amino acids. This TCR came from an adult in good health. The sample here was peripheral blood, taken on day 0 of MenACWY control vaccination. The genes are TRBV15 and TRBJ1-5, with 9 positions matching TRBD1. CDR3 loop: CATSRGTGALLNQPQHF. Here the CDR3 DNA reads TGTGCCACCAGCAGAGGGACAGGGGCCCTTTTGAATCAGCCCCAGCATTTT.